A selection of T cell receptor beta chains follows, all from one sample in a study of cytomegalovirus exposure and HLA in healthy donors. Using immunoSEQ multiplex PCR, the repertoire was profiled, and TCRdb retains in-frame clones only, with some absent. The repertoire has roughly 58,000 clones, around 90% of them found once; the top ten carry less than 4%. Sequenced: PBMCs. The receptor source for this set is a man younger than 35 in good health and CMV-seronegative. Both conserved end residues are part of each CDR3. Each record gives: D gene, clone size, V gene, J gene, CDR3 protein, CDR3 DNA. D genes are given only for firm matches. The size field is filled for only some rows; it gives once, few, many or a size class.

d_gene: TRBD2
abundance: NA
v_gene: TRBV18
j_gene: TRBJ2-1
CDR3aa: CASSPSSGRTYNEQFF
CDR3nt: TGTGCCAGCTCACCATCAAGCGGGAGGACCTACAATGAGCAGTTCTTC

d_gene: TRBD2
abundance: NA
v_gene: TRBV7-7
j_gene: TRBJ2-2
CDR3aa: CASSSLAGMNTGELFF
CDR3nt: TGTGCTAGCAGCTCTTTAGCGGGAATGAACACCGGGGAGCTGTTTTTT

d_gene: NA
abundance: NA
v_gene: TRBV6-1
j_gene: TRBJ2-1
CDR3aa: CASSDVRDEQFF
CDR3nt: TGTGCCAGCAGCGACGTCCGGGATGAGCAGTTCTTC

d_gene: NA
abundance: NA
v_gene: TRBV6-5
j_gene: TRBJ2-6
CDR3aa: CASSRTSTGANVLTF
CDR3nt: TGTGCCAGCAGTCGCACTAGTACTGGGGCCAACGTCCTGACTTTC

d_gene: TRBD1
abundance: NA
v_gene: TRBV29-1
j_gene: TRBJ2-5
CDR3aa: CSVAETGIRETQYF
CDR3nt: TGCAGCGTGGCAGAGACAGGGATAAGAGAGACCCAGTACTTC

d_gene: NA
abundance: NA
v_gene: TRBV25-1
j_gene: TRBJ2-7
CDR3aa: CASALAGTRSYEQYF
CDR3nt: TGTGCCAGTGCCCTCGCAGGGACTCGAAGCTACGAGCAGTACTTC

d_gene: TRBD1
abundance: NA
v_gene: TRBV9
j_gene: TRBJ2-7
CDR3aa: CASSVRDRRYEQYF
CDR3nt: TGTGCCAGCAGCGTAAGGGACAGGAGGTACGAGCAGTACTTC

d_gene: TRBD2
abundance: NA
v_gene: TRBV7-2
j_gene: TRBJ2-7
CDR3aa: CASSLVAGGSYEQYF
CDR3nt: TGTGCCAGCAGCTTAGTAGCGGGAGGGTCCTACGAGCAGTACTTC

d_gene: NA
abundance: NA
v_gene: TRBV7-9
j_gene: TRBJ2-7
CDR3aa: CASSPGVGTNSKSAYEQYF
CDR3nt: TGTGCCAGCAGCCCAGGCGTCGGGACAAATTCGAAGAGCGCCTACGAGCAGTACTTC

d_gene: NA
abundance: NA
v_gene: TRBV18
j_gene: TRBJ2-7
CDR3aa: CASSPGQTYEQYF
CDR3nt: TGTGCCAGCTCACCCGGACAGACCTACGAGCAGTACTTC

d_gene: NA
abundance: NA
v_gene: TRBV7-9
j_gene: TRBJ2-3
CDR3aa: CASSFSAGGGTDTQYF
CDR3nt: TGTGCCAGCAGCTTTTCGGCGGGCGGGGGCACAGATACGCAGTATTTT

d_gene: NA
abundance: once
v_gene: TRBV11-3
j_gene: TRBJ1-1
CDR3aa: CASSLDSQGEAFF
CDR3nt: TGTGCCAGCAGCTTAGATTCCCAGGGTGAAGCTTTCTTT

d_gene: NA
abundance: few
v_gene: TRBV7-8
j_gene: TRBJ2-1
CDR3aa: CASSLTTASGFSSYNEQFF
CDR3nt: TGTGCCAGCAGCTTGACGACCGCCTCAGGGTTTAGCTCCTACAATGAGCAGTTCTTC

d_gene: TRBD1
abundance: NA
v_gene: TRBV6-1
j_gene: TRBJ2-1
CDR3aa: CASIEGAGAYNEQFF
CDR3nt: TGTGCCAGCATCGAGGGGGCAGGGGCGTACAATGAGCAGTTCTTC

d_gene: NA
abundance: NA
v_gene: TRBV12-2
j_gene: TRBJ1-2
CDR3aa: CASRLDQLQGFTNYGYTF
CDR3nt: TGTGCAAGTCGCTTAGACCAATTACAGGGGTTTACTAACTATGGCTACACCTTC

d_gene: NA
abundance: NA
v_gene: TRBV28
j_gene: TRBJ1-5
CDR3aa: CASRVAGALYSNQPQHF
CDR3nt: TGTGCCAGCCGAGTGGCAGGGGCCCTTTATAGCAATCAGCCCCAGCATTTT

d_gene: TRBD1
abundance: once
v_gene: TRBV27
j_gene: TRBJ1-2
CDR3aa: CASKPRPTGANGYTF
CDR3nt: TGTGCCAGCAAACCGCGGCCGACAGGGGCAAATGGCTACACCTTC

d_gene: NA
abundance: NA
v_gene: TRBV20-1
j_gene: TRBJ2-3
CDR3aa: CSASLGDTQYF
CDR3nt: TGCAGTGCGTCTCTCGGGGATACGCAGTATTTT

d_gene: NA
abundance: NA
v_gene: TRBV16
j_gene: TRBJ2-5
CDR3aa: CASSPRHSRQETQYF
CDR3nt: TGTGCCAGCAGCCCTCGCCACAGCAGACAAGAGACCCAGTACTTC

d_gene: TRBD1
abundance: NA
v_gene: TRBV27
j_gene: TRBJ1-2
CDR3aa: CASSSPGQGRASNYGYTF
CDR3nt: TGTGCCAGCAGTTCCCCTGGACAGGGCCGGGCTTCAAACTATGGCTACACCTTC

d_gene: NA
abundance: few
v_gene: TRBV14
j_gene: TRBJ2-1
CDR3aa: CASSQASVRSYNEQFF
CDR3nt: TGTGCCAGCAGCCAAGCGTCGGTTCGCTCCTACAATGAGCAGTTCTTC

d_gene: NA
abundance: NA
v_gene: TRBV6-5
j_gene: TRBJ1-1
CDR3aa: CASSHPPTAGTEAFF
CDR3nt: TGTGCCAGCAGTCACCCCCCAACCGCCGGCACTGAAGCTTTCTTT

d_gene: TRBD1
abundance: few
v_gene: TRBV28
j_gene: TRBJ2-2
CDR3aa: CASNSGQGDTGELFF
CDR3nt: TGTGCCAGCAACTCGGGACAGGGGGATACCGGGGAGCTGTTTTTT

d_gene: TRBD1
abundance: NA
v_gene: TRBV29-1
j_gene: TRBJ2-5
CDR3aa: CSVEQGAKETQYF
CDR3nt: TGCAGCGTTGAACAGGGGGCGAAGGAGACCCAGTACTTC

d_gene: NA
abundance: NA
v_gene: TRBV6-5
j_gene: TRBJ1-2
CDR3aa: CASSSSREHKQYGYTF
CDR3nt: TGTGCCAGCAGTTCCAGCAGGGAACACAAGCAGTATGGCTACACCTTC

d_gene: TRBD2
abundance: NA
v_gene: TRBV9
j_gene: TRBJ2-7
CDR3aa: CASSVRREFGEQYF
CDR3nt: TGTGCCAGCAGCGTTCGGCGGGAGTTCGGCGAGCAGTACTTC

d_gene: TRBD2
abundance: NA
v_gene: TRBV29-1
j_gene: TRBJ2-3
CDR3aa: CSVERREGWADTQYF
CDR3nt: TGCAGCGTTGAAAGACGGGAGGGCTGGGCAGATACGCAGTATTTT

d_gene: TRBD1
abundance: NA
v_gene: TRBV7-6
j_gene: TRBJ2-6
CDR3aa: CASSLVATGGFGANVLTF
CDR3nt: TGTGCCAGCAGCTTAGTTGCGACAGGGGGCTTTGGGGCCAACGTCCTGACTTTC

d_gene: NA
abundance: NA
v_gene: TRBV29-1
j_gene: TRBJ2-3
CDR3aa: CSTGLGGTGTDTQYF
CDR3nt: TGCAGCACCGGGTTAGGAGGTACGGGCACAGATACGCAGTATTTT

d_gene: NA
abundance: once
v_gene: TRBV29-1
j_gene: TRBJ1-1
CDR3aa: CSVYAGQINTEAFF
CDR3nt: TGCAGCGTTTATGCCGGACAGATTAACACTGAAGCTTTCTTT

d_gene: NA
abundance: NA
v_gene: TRBV11-2
j_gene: TRBJ2-5
CDR3aa: CASSSPYEASRETQYF
CDR3nt: TGTGCCAGCAGCTCCCCTTACGAGGCTAGTCGAGAGACCCAGTACTTC

d_gene: NA
abundance: NA
v_gene: TRBV27
j_gene: TRBJ1-5
CDR3aa: CASRPGQGNQPQHF
CDR3nt: TGTGCCAGCCGTCCGGGACAAGGCAATCAGCCCCAGCATTTT

d_gene: NA
abundance: NA
v_gene: TRBV5-6
j_gene: TRBJ2-3
CDR3aa: CASSLKRFRGSTDTQYF
CDR3nt: TGTGCCAGCAGCTTGAAGCGTTTTCGGGGGAGCACAGATACGCAGTATTTT

d_gene: TRBD1
abundance: NA
v_gene: TRBV15
j_gene: TRBJ2-7
CDR3aa: CATSPRGQGVLEQYF
CDR3nt: TGTGCCACCAGCCCCCGCGGACAGGGAGTCCTCGAGCAGTACTTC

d_gene: TRBD1
abundance: few
v_gene: TRBV19
j_gene: TRBJ2-2
CDR3aa: CASSITPGTGTGELFF
CDR3nt: TGTGCCAGTAGTATCACGCCCGGGACAGGGACCGGGGAGCTGTTTTTT

d_gene: NA
abundance: NA
v_gene: TRBV28
j_gene: TRBJ1-1
CDR3aa: CASSFYRAMNTEAFF
CDR3nt: TGTGCCAGCAGTTTTTACAGGGCTATGAACACTGAAGCTTTCTTT

d_gene: NA
abundance: NA
v_gene: TRBV28
j_gene: TRBJ1-4
CDR3aa: CASIRGGANEKLFF
CDR3nt: TGTGCCAGCATACGAGGGGGGGCTAATGAAAAACTGTTTTTT